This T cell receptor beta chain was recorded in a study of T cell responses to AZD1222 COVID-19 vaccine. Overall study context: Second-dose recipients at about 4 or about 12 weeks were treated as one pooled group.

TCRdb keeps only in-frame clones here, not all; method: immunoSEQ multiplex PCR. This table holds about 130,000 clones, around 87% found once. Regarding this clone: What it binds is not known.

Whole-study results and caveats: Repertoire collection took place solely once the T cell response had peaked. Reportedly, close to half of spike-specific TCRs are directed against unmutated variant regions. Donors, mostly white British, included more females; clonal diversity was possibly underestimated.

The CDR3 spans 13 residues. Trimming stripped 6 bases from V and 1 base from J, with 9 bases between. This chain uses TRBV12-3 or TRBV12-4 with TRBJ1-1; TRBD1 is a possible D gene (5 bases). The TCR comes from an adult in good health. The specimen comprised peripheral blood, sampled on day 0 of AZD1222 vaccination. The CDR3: CASSHDRNTEAFF. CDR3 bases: TGTGCCAGCAGCCACGACAGGAACACTGAAGCTTTCTTT.